Listed below are T cell receptor beta chains from one sample, sequenced in a study of shared clonotypes between healthy human individuals. Profiled with immunoSEQ multiplex PCR; TCRdb holds only in-frame clones, not every one. Of 300,000 to 400,000 clones listed, around 87% are singletons. The specimen sequenced was memory CD8+ T cells sorted from blood. These TCRs come from a man younger than 35 in good health. Each CDR3 is given with its conserved first and last residue. D genes are given only for firm matches. Where a row states a size, it is once, few, many or the class of an expanded clone; other rows omit it.

>TRBV5-6|-|-|TRBJ2-7
TGTGCCAGCAGTCTGGGCGGGGATACGTACGAGCAGTACTTC
CASSLGGDTYEQYF
>TRBV7-9|-|-|TRBJ1-2
TGTGCCAGCAGCTTACGGGGGCACTATGGCTACACCTTC
CASSLRGHYGYTF
>TRBV5-1|-|many|TRBJ1-2
TGCGCCAGCAGCTTGGTTGACGAAACTAACTATGGCTACACCTTC
CASSLVDETNYGYTF
>TRBV29-1|-|-|TRBJ2-1
TGCAGCGTTGGGGACTCCCCTAATGAGCAGTTCTTC
CSVGDSPNEQFF
>TRBV4-2|-|-|TRBJ2-1
TGTGCCAGCAGCCAATTCTTCAGCGGGTCCTACAATGAGCAGTTCTTC
CASSQFFSGSYNEQFF
>TRBV19|TRBD1|-|TRBJ2-1
TGTGCCAGCGAGGACCACAGGGGCCACTACAATGAGCAGTTCTTC
CASEDHRGHYNEQFF
>TRBV29-1|-|-|TRBJ2-3
TGCAGCGTTGAATTCGCAGATACGCAGTATTTT
CSVEFADTQYF
>TRBV7-7|-|few|TRBJ2-7
TGTGCTAGCAGCCAGACTAGAGGGGCCGAGCAGTACTTC
CASSQTRGAEQYF
>TRBV5-1|TRBD1|-|TRBJ2-7
TGCGCCAGCAGCTTTTCCCAGGGGGTTTCCTACGAGCAGTACTTC
CASSFSQGVSYEQYF
>TRBV7-9|-|-|TRBJ1-4
TGTGCCAGCAGCGAATACAATACCAATGAAAAACTGTTTTTT
CASSEYNTNEKLFF
>TRBV4-2|TRBD2|-|TRBJ2-3
TGTGCCAGCAGCCCCCCGGGAGGGATTGCAGATACGCAGTATTTT
CASSPPGGIADTQYF
>TRBV4-3|-|once|TRBJ2-5
TGCGCCAGCAGCCAAGACCCCAAAGAGACCCAGTACTTC
CASSQDPKETQYF
>TRBV5-6|TRBD1|once|TRBJ2-3
TGTGCCAGCAGCTTTGGGGGACAGGGGGCTACAGATACGCAGTATTTT
CASSFGGQGATDTQYF
>TRBV4-2|-|many|TRBJ2-7
TGTGCCAGCAGCATAGGTGACTCCTCCTACGAGCAGTACTTC
CASSIGDSSYEQYF
>TRBV2|-|-|TRBJ2-3
TGTGCCAGCAGGGAATATACTAGTGGATACGCAGATACGCAGTATTTT
CASREYTSGYADTQYF
>TRBV15|-|once|TRBJ1-1
TGTGCCACCAGCAGTCGGGGAACCTTGAACACTGAAGCTTTCTTT
CATSSRGTLNTEAFF
>TRBV11-2|-|-|TRBJ2-7
TGTGCCAGCAGCTTTGCGCCGGGACAGGGGACTAGCGGCTTCTACGAGCAGTACTTC
CASSFAPGQGTSGFYEQYF
>TRBV13|TRBD1|-|TRBJ2-2
TGTGCCAGCAGCTTATGGATGACAGGGAGTACCGGGGAGCTGTTTTTT
CASSLWMTGSTGELFF
>TRBV28|TRBD1|once|TRBJ2-7
TGTGCCAGCAGTCCACGTTGGGGCACCGGGACAGCGCCCTACGAGCAGTACTTC
CASSPRWGTGTAPYEQYF
>TRBV2|-|-|TRBJ1-5
TGTGCCAGCACCGATAATGGGCAGCCCAATCAGCCCCAGCATTTT
CASTDNGQPNQPQHF
>TRBV6-5|-|-|TRBJ2-3
TGTGCCAGCAGTTATCAGCAGGTCACGGCCATAGATACGCAGTATTTT
CASSYQQVTAIDTQYF
>TRBV5-6|TRBD1|-|TRBJ1-1
TGTGCCAGCAGACCACAGGGGTTGGGCACTGAAGCTTTCTTT
CASRPQGLGTEAFF
>TRBV2|-|-|TRBJ2-7
TGTGCCAGCAGTACCTCGTTGCCATACGAGCAGTACTTC
CASSTSLPYEQYF